These T cell receptor beta chains were read from a single sample in a study of T cell repertoires in cytomegalovirus infection. TCRdb re-derived calls from the reads in MiXCR, one entry per CDR3 protein. The sample contains almost 500,000 distinct CDR3 sequences, 11% of which appear only once. The sequencing input was PBMCs. These receptors were obtained from a human donor in good health (CMV status not recorded). Some clones in this sample may be carry-over from other donors' samples. Each CDR3 is given with its conserved first and last residue. The D gene is left open where the match is weak. Not all rows give a size; the values are once, few, many and, for expanded clones, a class.

clone size	D gene	V gene	J gene	CDR3 protein	CDR3 DNA
many	-	TRBV6-1	TRBJ2-2	CASSPAGTGELFF	TGTGCCAGCAGCCCCGCCGGGACCGGGGAGCTGTTTTTT
-	-	TRBV28	TRBJ1-2	CASTTWPSNYGYTF	TGTGCCAGCACCACGTGGCCTTCTAACTATGGCTACACCTTC
many	-	TRBV12-3/TRBV12-4	TRBJ2-2	CASSFLGELFF	TGTGCCAGCAGTTTTCTCGGGGAGCTGTTTTTT
many	TRBD1	TRBV20-1	TRBJ2-5	CSARDAGGSGETQYF	TGCAGTGCTAGAGATGCAGGGGGCTCGGGAGAGACCCAGTACTTC
many	-	TRBV28	TRBJ2-1	CASSFSLSGNEQFF	TGTGCCAGCAGTTTTTCCCTCTCGGGGAATGAGCAGTTCTTC
-	-	TRBV15	TRBJ1-2	CATRKGSGEPNYGYTF	TGTGCCACCAGAAAGGGCAGCGGCGAGCCTAACTATGGCTACACCTTC
-	TRBD2	TRBV20-1	TRBJ2-1	CSLTSGGAYEQFF	TGCAGCCTGACTAGCGGGGGGGCGTATGAGCAGTTCTTC
many	-	TRBV12-3/TRBV12-4	TRBJ2-4	CASTPKPGGVRPKNIQYF	TGTGCCAGCACCCCGAAACCCGGGGGCGTGAGGCCCAAAAACATTCAGTACTTC
many	-	TRBV30	TRBJ1-1	CAWSPVGKGAEAFF	TGTGCCTGGAGTCCAGTAGGGAAGGGGGCTGAAGCTTTCTTT
few	TRBD1	TRBV19	TRBJ2-2	CASSLQTGVTGELFF	TGTGCCAGTAGTCTTCAGACAGGGGTCACCGGGGAGCTGTTTTTT
-	TRBD1	TRBV10-3	TRBJ2-7	CATQRQGAYEQYF	TGTGCCACCCAAAGACAGGGAGCCTACGAGCAGTACTTC
many	-	TRBV6-5	TRBJ1-3	CASSYSIPDVRGNTIYF	TGTGCCAGCAGTTACTCGATCCCCGATGTCCGCGGAAACACCATATATTTT
many	TRBD2	TRBV28	TRBJ2-1	CASSTKTSAYSYNEQFF	TGTGCCAGCAGTACTAAGACTAGCGCCTACTCCTACAATGAGCAGTTCTTC
many	TRBD1	TRBV11-3	TRBJ1-2	CASSRGQGDGYTF	TGTGCCAGCAGCCGCGGACAGGGGGATGGCTACACCTTC
few	TRBD1	TRBV5-1	TRBJ1-2	CASSQGQDSPYGYTF	TGCGCCAGCAGCCAGGGACAGGATAGTCCCTATGGCTACACCTTC
many	-	TRBV2	TRBJ1-2	CASMGSGKIFYGYTF	TGTGCCAGCATGGGGTCCGGAAAAATATTCTATGGCTACACCTTC